This T cell receptor beta chain is drawn from a study of T cell repertoires in cytomegalovirus infection. With respect to this clonotype: Its antigen is currently unknown.

TCRdb re-derived calls from the reads in MiXCR, one entry per CDR3 protein. This table holds 900,000 to 950,000 distinct CDR3 sequences, approximately 31% found once. V was clipped by 4 bases and J by 8 bases, with 16 bases between them. The CDR3 loop spans 13 amino acids. Per the germline V gene, CDR1 is DFQATT and CDR2 is SNEGSKA (reference sequence). The receptor was isolated from a human donor in good health (CMV status not recorded). Some clones in this sample may be carry-over from other donors' samples. V and J are TRBV20-1 and TRBJ2-3; weak D call: TRBD2 (6 bases). This sample comprised cultured CD8+ T cells from PBMCs, obtained from culture after CMV antigen stimulation. CDR3 sequence: CSATNTDYRTQYF. The CDR3 bases are TGCAGTGCTACAAACACGGACTATCGTACGCAGTATTTT.